This T cell receptor beta chain was sequenced during a study of blood T cells in healthy people across ages. Whole-study results and caveats: What prevented conclusive comparison of naive and antigen-experienced cells was that PBMCs were unsorted. Versus aged donors, long-lived donors had higher diversity and more naive CD4+ cells.

On this clonotype itself: Antigen unknown.

Through a sample-barcoded 5' primer and a J-beta primer mix, a second PCR was run for about 6 to 11 cycles. MiXCR, applied by TCRdb to the 5' RACE reads, yields one record per CDR3 protein. The table has 1.5 million to 2 million distinct CDR3 sequences, over 25% seen once; the top ten hold about 8%. V lost 6 bases and J 6 bases, leaving 12 bases between the germline ends. Per germline, CDR1 MNHEY and CDR2 SVGAGI. The CDR3 totals 13 residues. Material: blood. The source is a woman aged 25 to 39 in good health. The chain links TRBV6-5 to TRBJ2-1; TRBD2 might be the D (5 bases). The DNA of the CDR3 is TGTGCCAGCAGCAGGACTGCCACCAATGAGCAGTTCTTC. It codes for CASSRTATNEQFF.